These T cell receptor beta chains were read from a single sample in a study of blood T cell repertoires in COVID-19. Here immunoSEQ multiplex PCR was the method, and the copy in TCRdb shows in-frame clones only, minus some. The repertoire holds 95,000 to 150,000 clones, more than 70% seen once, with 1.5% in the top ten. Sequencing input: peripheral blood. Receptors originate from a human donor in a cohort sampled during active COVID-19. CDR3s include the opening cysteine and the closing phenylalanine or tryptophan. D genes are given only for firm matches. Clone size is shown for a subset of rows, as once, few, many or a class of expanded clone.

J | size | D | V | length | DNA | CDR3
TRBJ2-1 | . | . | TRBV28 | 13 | TGTGCCAGCAGTTTACGGGGGTTCCATGAGCAGTTCTTC | CASSLRGFHEQFF
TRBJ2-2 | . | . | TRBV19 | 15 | TGTGCCAGTAGTCCTCGGGGGATTAACACCGGGGAGCTGTTTTTT | CASSPRGINTGELFF
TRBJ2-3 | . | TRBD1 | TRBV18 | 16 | TGTGCCAGCTCACCACCAACAGGGGTTAGCACAGATACGCAGTATTTT | CASSPPTGVSTDTQYF
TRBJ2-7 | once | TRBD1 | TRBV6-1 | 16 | TGTGCCAGCAGTGAAATAGGGGACAGCCCCTACTACGAGCAGTACTTC | CASSEIGDSPYYEQYF
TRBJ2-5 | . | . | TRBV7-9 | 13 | TGTGCCAGCAGCACGACTAGCCAAGAGACCCAGTACTTC | CASSTTSQETQYF
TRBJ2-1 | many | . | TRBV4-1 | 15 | TGCGCCAGCAGCCATCAGGTTAGCTCCTACAATGAGCAGTTCTTC | CASSHQVSSYNEQFF
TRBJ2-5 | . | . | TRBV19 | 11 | TGTGCCAGTCGAAACGGGGAGACCCAGTACTTC | CASRNGETQYF
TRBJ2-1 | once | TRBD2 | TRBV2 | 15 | TGTGCCAGCAGTGAATCGTCTAGCGGGAGCAATGAGCAGTTCTTC | CASSESSSGSNEQFF
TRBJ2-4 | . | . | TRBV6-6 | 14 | TGTGCCAGCAGAGAACCTCGGGAGAGGAACATTCAGTACTTC | CASREPRERNIQYF
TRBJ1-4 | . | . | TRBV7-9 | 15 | TGTGCCAGCAGCCATACAGGGAACTCCAATGAAAAACTGTTTTTT | CASSHTGNSNEKLFF
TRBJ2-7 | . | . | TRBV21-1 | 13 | TGTGCCAGCAACGGGACAGGGACCTACGAGCAGTACTTC | CASNGTGTYEQYF
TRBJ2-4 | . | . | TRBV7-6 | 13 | TGTGCCAGCAGCAAAGGGGGGGGAAACATTCAGTACTTC | CASSKGGGNIQYF
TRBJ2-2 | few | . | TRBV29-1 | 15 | TGCAGCGTTTTCCGGGGGTCCAAGAACACCGGGGAGCTGTTTTTT | CSVFRGSKNTGELFF
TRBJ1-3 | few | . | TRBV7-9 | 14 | TGTGCCAGCAGCGTCGGGATCGCCGGAAACACCATATATTTT | CASSVGIAGNTIYF
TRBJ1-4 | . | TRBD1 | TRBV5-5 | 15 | TGTGCCAGCAGCTGGCAGACAGGGAAGGATGAAAAACTGTTTTTT | CASSWQTGKDEKLFF
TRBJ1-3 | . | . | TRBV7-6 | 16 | TGTGCCAGCAGCTTAGAGGGGCGTCTCTCTGGAAACACCATATATTTT | CASSLEGRLSGNTIYF
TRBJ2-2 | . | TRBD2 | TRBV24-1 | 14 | TGTGCCACCAGCGGGACTATTAACACCGGGGAGCTGTTTTTT | CATSGTINTGELFF
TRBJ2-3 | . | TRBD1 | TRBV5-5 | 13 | TGTGCCAGCAGCCAGGGGGGCACAGATACGCAGTATTTT | CASSQGGTDTQYF
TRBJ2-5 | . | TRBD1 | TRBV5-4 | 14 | TGTGCCAGCAGCTCTCGGACAGGGGGCGAGACCCAGTACTTC | CASSSRTGGETQYF
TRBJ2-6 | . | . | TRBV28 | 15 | TGTGCCAGCAGTTCGACAGTTCTGCGGGCCAACGTCCTGACTTTC | CASSSTVLRANVLTF
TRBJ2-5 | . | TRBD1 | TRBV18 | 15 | TGTGCCAGCTCATCCGGGACAGGGGGCCAAGAGACCCAGTACTTC | CASSSGTGGQETQYF
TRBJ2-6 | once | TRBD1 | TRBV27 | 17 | TGTGCCAGCAGCTGGGGGACAGGGGTCTCTGGGGCCAACGTCCTGACTTTC | CASSWGTGVSGANVLTF
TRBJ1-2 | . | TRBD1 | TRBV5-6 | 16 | TGTGCCAGCAGCTCCCCCGGGACAGCCCCCGGCTATGGCTACACCTTC | CASSSPGTAPGYGYTF
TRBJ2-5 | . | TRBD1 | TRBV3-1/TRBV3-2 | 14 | TGTGCCAGCAGTCCTACAGGGGGCGGAGAGACCCAGTACTTC | CASSPTGGGETQYF
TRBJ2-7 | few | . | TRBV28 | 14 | TGTGCCAGCAGTTTCCTAGGGAGGCACTACGAGCAGTACTTC | CASSFLGRHYEQYF
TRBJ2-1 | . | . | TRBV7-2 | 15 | TGTGCCAGCCCCCCCCTGCAGGACTCCTACAATGAGCAGTTCTTC | CASPPLQDSYNEQFF
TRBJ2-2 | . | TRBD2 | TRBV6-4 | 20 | TGTGCCAGCAGCCCCCGATTTGGACTAGCGGGGGAATCGAACACCGGGGAGCTGTTTTTT | CASSPRFGLAGESNTGELFF
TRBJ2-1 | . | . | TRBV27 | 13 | TGTGCCAGCACCAAAACAGGGACGGCGCCGCAGTTCTTC | CASTKTGTAPQFF
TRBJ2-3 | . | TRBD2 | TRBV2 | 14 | TGTGCCAGCAGGGGCGGGAGGGGTGCAGATACGCAGTATTTT | CASRGGRGADTQYF
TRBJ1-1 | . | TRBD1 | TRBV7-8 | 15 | TGTGCCAGCAGTCTACCCCGGACAGGAAGGACTGAAGCTTTCTTT | CASSLPRTGRTEAFF